This T cell receptor (beta chain) originates from a study of blood T cell repertoires in COVID-19. CDR1 is SGHVS and CDR2 is FNYEAQ in the germline V gene. The germline V and J ends were trimmed by 5 bases and 2 bases, with 11 bases remaining between them. The CDR3 runs 14 residues. Libraries were prepared by immunoSEQ multiplex PCR; TCRdb keeps only in-frame clonotypes and omits some of them. The data show 150,000 to 200,000 clones, about 85% seen once. The sequenced material came from peripheral blood. The sequence was obtained from a woman aged 45-65 years with COVID-19, enrolled during active disease. The chain uses TRBV7-6 and TRBJ2-3; perhaps TRBD2 as D (6 bases). The CDR3 protein is CASSLRTITDTQYF. In DNA form, the CDR3 reads TGTGCCAGCAGCCTACGGACTATCACAGATACGCAGTATTTT.